A single sample is the source of the 23 T cell receptor beta chains below, sequenced in a study of T cells in tuberculosis. Assay used: immunoSEQ multiplex PCR; TCRdb lists only in-frame clones, some missing. The sample records 20,000 to 25,000 clones, roughly 97% being singletons. The specimen was PBMCs. These TCRs come from a donor aged 10-35 years with latent tuberculosis or without tuberculosis infection.

The rearrangement uses TRBV7-8 and TRBJ2-2; D ambiguous. The length of the CDR3 is 13 residues. From germline, CDR1 is SGHVS and CDR2 FQNEAQ. Trimming removed 3 bases from V and 6 bases from J, with 8 bases in between. CDR3 loop: CASSLRIPGELFF. The CDR3, as DNA: TGTGCCAGCAGCTTGCGTATCCCCGGGGAGCTGTTTTTT.

The V gene is TRBV6-6, the J gene TRBJ2-7; TRBD1 matches 9 bases. Trimming took 5 bases from V and 2 from J; bases not matched to a gene: 7. Germline assignment: CDR1 MNHNY and CDR2 SVGAGI (reference sequence). There are 15 residues in the CDR3. Here the CDR3 reads CASSDTDRGPYEQYF. In DNA form, the CDR3 reads TGTGCCAGCAGTGACACGGACAGGGGTCCCTACGAGCAGTACTTC.

The V call is TRBV28, the J call TRBJ1-2, with D uncertain. Germline-derived CDR1 and CDR2 are MDHEN and SYDVKM. This CDR3 is 13 amino acids long. V was cut by 6 bases and J by 8 bases, with 16 bases left in between. Here the CDR3 reads CASSEGGVSGYTF. For the CDR3, the DNA is TGTGCCAGCAGCGAGGGCGGGGTGAGCGGCTACACCTTC.

The CDR3, as DNA: TGTGCCAGCAGTGAGAATACCGGGACAGGGTTGGGGGGAAACATTCAGTACTTC. Amino acid sequence: CASSENTGTGLGGNIQYF. The V and J genes are TRBV25-1 and TRBJ2-4, with 9 nucleotides matching TRBD1. Trimming cost V 3 bases and J 6 bases; bases outside gene matches: 15. The CDR3 runs to 18 residues. Germline V lookup: CDR1 MGHDK, CDR2 SYGVNS.

This clone was picked up one time. The chain employs TRBV19 and TRBJ1-1, with TRBD1 identical over 8 bases. There are 15 residues in the CDR3. V lost 5 bases to trimming and J lost 1 base; unmatched junction nucleotides: 6. Germline loops: CDR1 LNHDA, CDR2 SQIVND (reference sequence). DNA for the CDR3: TGTGCCAGTAGTTGGCCCGGACAGGGGAACACTGAAGCTTTCTTT. This encodes CASSWPGQGNTEAFF.

V is TRBV11-3 and J is TRBJ2-7, with 12 nucleotides matching TRBD2. The germline CDR1 and CDR2 sequences are SGHNT and YENEEA. CDR3 length: 16 residues. After removal of 5 bases from V and 4 bases from J, the junction contained 9 bases not matched to a gene. The CDR3 DNA sequence: TGTGCCAGCAGCCACCGGACTAGCGGGAATTTTTACGAGCAGTACTTC. Protein product: CASSHRTSGNFYEQYF. Full variable domain (remainder filled in from reference TRBV11-3 and TRBJ2-7): EAGVVQSPRYKIIEKKQPVAFWCNPISGHNTLYWYLQNLGQGPELLIRYENEEAVDDSQLPKDRFSAERLKGVDSTLKIQPAELGDSAVYLCASSHRTSGNFYEQYFGPGTRLTVT.

This clone was seen just once. This chain joins TRBV7-2 and TRBJ1-2; possible D gene TRBD1, 6 bases. Germline values: CDR1 SGHTA, CDR2 FQGNSA. This CDR3 has 14 amino acids. Trimming left V 4 bases short and J 5 bases short, with 14 bases between. DNA for the CDR3: TGTGCCAGCAGCTACAGGGCACGGCAATATGGCTACACCTTC. Translation gives CASSYRARQYGYTF. The variable domain in full, with the rest retrieved from reference TRBV7-2 and TRBJ1-2, is GAGVSQSPSNKVTEKGKDVELRCDPISGHTALYWYRQSLGQGLEFLIYFQGNSAPDKSGLPSDRFSAERTGGSVSTLTIQRTQQEDSAVYLCASSYRARQYGYTFGSGTRLTVV.

The chain employs TRBV2 and TRBJ1-6; 8 bases agree with TRBD1. Germline CDR1 is SNHLY and CDR2 is FYNNEI. Losses at the gene ends were 9 bases for V and 7 bases for J; bases not matched to a gene: 8. The CDR3 extends over 14 amino acids. The CDR3 nucleotides read TGTGCCAGAGGGGGACAGGTCCGAAATTCACCCCTCCACTTT. Protein sequence: CARGGQVRNSPLHF.

The chain links TRBV7-2 to TRBJ2-5; 7 bases are a match to TRBD2. J gave up 4 bases and V 6 bases, and 11 bases lay outside the gene matches. The CDR3 sequence is 15 residues long. Germline V gene lookup returns CDR1 SGHTA and CDR2 FQGNSA. CDR3 loop: CASSQAGPKGETQYF. The CDR3 coding sequence is TGTGCCAGCAGTCAAGCGGGACCGAAGGGAGAGACCCAGTACTTC.

The chain recombines TRBV6-1 with TRBJ2-3, with D possibly TRBD2 on 6 matching bases. Looked up from germline, CDR1 is MNHNS and CDR2 is SASEGT. V gave up 6 bases and J gave up 6 bases, with 16 bases separating them. The CDR3 is 14 amino acids. The CDR3 nucleotides read TGTGCCAGCAGCCGGGACTCAGCGGCGGATACGCAGTATTTT. This translates into CASSRDSAADTQYF.

The chain employs TRBV4-2 and TRBJ2-5; 10 nucleotides line up with TRBD2. The V gene's germline CDR1 is LGHNA and CDR2 YNFKEQ. V dropped 1 base and J dropped 4; count of bases not matched to a gene: 6. This CDR3 contains 16 residues. CDR3 protein: CASSQGASGSVETQYF. CDR3 coding DNA: TGTGCCAGCAGCCAAGGAGCTAGCGGGAGTGTAGAGACCCAGTACTTC.

V gene TRBV12-5 combines with J gene TRBJ2-1; D is undetermined. The CDR3 has 13 amino acids. Germline values: CDR1 LGHNT, CDR2 FRNRAP. Trimming took off 1 base at V and 4 bases at J, with 5 bases between the two ends. Here the CDR3 DNA reads TGTGCTAGTGGTTTGGGTCCATACAATGAGCAGTTCTTC. As protein: CASGLGPYNEQFF.

CDR3 in amino acids: CASSYKGPGNTIYF. In DNA form, the CDR3 reads TGTGCCAGCAGTTATAAGGGGCCTGGAAACACCATATATTTT. V usage is TRBV6-5 and J usage is TRBJ1-3, with D possibly being TRBD1 (5 bases). CDR1 and CDR2 (germline): MNHEY, SVGAGI. This CDR3 is built from 14 residues. V lost 3 bases, J lost 2 bases, and 8 bases lay in between.

The chain uses TRBV5-6 and TRBJ1-2; 7 bases are a match to TRBD1. V dropped 4 bases and J dropped 3; count of bases not matched to a gene: 6. Germline CDR1 and CDR2: SGHDT and YYEEEE. The CDR3 length is 14 residues. In nucleotides, the CDR3 is TGTGCCAGCAGCCCACCTGACAGGGACTATGGCTACACCTTC. It yields the protein CASSPPDRDYGYTF. Complete variable domain (other parts from reference TRBV5-6 and TRBJ1-2): DAGVTQSPTHLIKTRGQQVTLRCSPKSGHDTVSWYQQALGQGPQFIFQYYEEEERQRGNFPDRFSGHQFPNYSSELNVNALLLGDSALYLCASSPPDRDYGYTFGSGTRLTVV.

The CDR3 coding sequence is TGTGCCAGCAGCCCGGGGGGTTGGGGCACTGAAGCTTTCTTT. Its protein is CASSPGGWGTEAFF. The chain couples TRBV7-2 to TRBJ1-1; perhaps TRBD1 as D (5 bases). The CDR3 is 14 residues long. Germline CDR1 SGHTA, CDR2 FQGNSA. Trimming removed 5 bases from V and 4 bases from J, with 14 bases in between. Full variable domain (rest looked up from reference TRBV7-2 and TRBJ1-1): GAGVSQSPSNKVTEKGKDVELRCDPISGHTALYWYRQSLGQGLEFLIYFQGNSAPDKSGLPSDRFSAERTGGSVSTLTIQRTQQEDSAVYLCASSPGGWGTEAFFGQGTRLTVV.

CDR3 residues: CASSRTGTSRTRRNNEQFF. Here the CDR3 DNA reads TGTGCCAGCAGTCGCACCGGGACTAGCCGCACCCGAAGGAACAATGAGCAGTTCTTC. The chain links TRBV27 to TRBJ2-1, with TRBD2 matching 9 bases. The V and J ends lost 5 bases and 5 bases, in that order; junction bases with no gene match: 19. Per germline, CDR1 MNHEY and CDR2 SMNVEV (reference sequence). CDR3 length equals 19 residues.

The V call is TRBV2, the J call TRBJ2-6; D is perhaps TRBD2 (6 bases). The V gene's germline CDR1 is SNHLY and CDR2 FYNNEI. Trimming removed 8 bases at V and 1 base at J, with 12 bases between. The CDR3 length is 15 residues. The CDR3 nucleotides read TGTGCCAGCGGCATCGGGGGTTCTGGGGCCAACGTCCTGACTTTC. It translates to CASGIGGSGANVLTF.

V is TRBV7-2 and J is TRBJ2-1, with D hard to call. This CDR3 is built from 11 residues. Germline V gene lookup returns CDR1 SGHTA and CDR2 FQGNSA. The ends were cut back, 2 bases at V and 8 bases at J, with 4 bases in the middle. The CDR3 is CASSLYDEQFF. The CDR3 DNA reads TGTGCCAGCAGCTTATATGATGAGCAGTTCTTC.

The rearrangement joins TRBV11-2 to TRBJ2-3, with unresolved D. The CDR3 covers 15 residues. Trimming took 3 bases from V and 4 from J, leaving 14 bases between them. CDR1 and CDR2 (germline): SGHAT, FQNNGV. CDR3 nucleotide sequence: TGTGCCAGCAGCTTTATCAACCCCACGGCAGATACGCAGTATTTT. Its translation is CASSFINPTADTQYF.

The chain employs TRBV4-1 and TRBJ1-2; 9 nucleotides match TRBD1. The germline gives CDR1 MGHRA, CDR2 YSYEKL. The CDR3 loop spans 17 amino acids. With 4 bases clipped from V and 4 bases from J, the junction kept 13 bases outside the gene matches. The CDR3 nucleotides read TGCGCCAGCAGCCCTCTCGCGGGACAGGGTTTCGGCTATGGCTACACCTTC. It is translated as CASSPLAGQGFGYGYTF.

This rearrangement joins TRBV27 to TRBJ1-2; 7 bases agree with TRBD1. Trimming took 4 bases from V and 6 from J; bases not matched to a gene: 5. The CDR3 sequence is 13 residues long. CDR1 and CDR2 (germline): MNHEY, SMNVEV (reference sequence). The CDR3 coding sequence is TGTGCCAGCAGTTCCCTACAGGGGCATGGCTACACCTTC. Residues: CASSSLQGHGYTF.

This chain connects TRBV29-1 to TRBJ1-2; 10 positions agree with TRBD1. Germline values: CDR1 SQVTM, CDR2 ANQGSEA. V was pared by 7 bases and J by 4 bases, with 3 bases of the junction left unmatched. The CDR3 sequence is 12 residues long. CDR3 sequence: CSAGTGAYGYTF. The DNA for the CDR3 is TGCAGCGCCGGGACAGGGGCCTATGGCTACACCTTC.

CDR3 region: CASSQPSGDTQYF. CDR3 DNA sequence: TGTGCCAGCAGCCAACCTAGCGGAGATACGCAGTATTTT. This rearrangement joins TRBV4-2 to TRBJ2-3; 7 nucleotides line up with TRBD2. V dropped 2 bases and J dropped 5; count of bases not matched to a gene: 1. This CDR3 is 13 amino acids long. CDR1 and CDR2 (germline): LGHNA, YNFKEQ.